This TCR beta chain was retrieved from a study of T cell responses to AZD1222 COVID-19 vaccine. Broader study findings: Nearly half of unique spike-specific TCRs reportedly avoided B.1.351 and B.1.1.7 mutated regions. No day 14 peak samples; only post-peak repertoires were characterized. Possibly, clonal diversity was underestimated; donors were largely white British and included more females. Dominant CD4 TCR responses targeted spike regions 160-218 and 743-854.

V shed 4 bases and J shed 2 bases, with 6 bases lying between them. CDR1 is MGHRA, CDR2 YSYEKL, per germline. The CDR3 loop spans 13 amino acids. Assay used: immunoSEQ multiplex PCR; TCRdb lists only in-frame clones, some missing. The sample lists 66,000 or so clones, roughly 87% occurring once. Comments on this clone: Its matching antigen is unknown.

This TCR was sampled from an adult in good health. The input for sequencing was peripheral blood, taken on day 0 of AZD1222 vaccination. The chain carries TRBV4-1 and TRBJ2-1; D gene ambiguous. DNA of the CDR3: TGCGCCAGCAGCCCCGACGCCTACAATGAGCAGTTCTTC. It translates to CASSPDAYNEQFF.